This T cell receptor (beta chain) came from a study of graft-versus-host responses after intestinal transplantation. Findings and limits, study-wide: Peak GvH clone levels in circulation were associated with early post-transplant HvG declines. Some patients had graft-donor T cell macrochimerism. In their allografts, the ratios of graft-versus-host to host-versus-graft T cell clones were high.

In the case of this clone: No antigen is known for it.

Sequencing used immunoSEQ multiplex PCR; TCRdb keeps in-frame clones, though not all of them. The table lists 80,000 to 85,000 clones, around 91% of them singletons. Sequenced material: unstimulated CD4+ T cells sorted from spleen or lymph node cells, taken before intestinal transplant. The sequence was collected from a human donor who received an intestinal transplant.

In DNA form, the CDR3 reads TGTGCCTGGTCCCTACAGGGAAACACTGAAGCTTTCTTT. Amino acids: CAWSLQGNTEAFF. The gene calls are TRBV30 and TRBJ1-1, with D perhaps TRBD1 (6 bases). Per the germline V gene, CDR1 is GTSNPN and CDR2 is SVGIG (reference sequence). V lost 5 bases and J 2 bases, leaving 12 bases between the germline ends. The CDR3 has 13 amino acids.